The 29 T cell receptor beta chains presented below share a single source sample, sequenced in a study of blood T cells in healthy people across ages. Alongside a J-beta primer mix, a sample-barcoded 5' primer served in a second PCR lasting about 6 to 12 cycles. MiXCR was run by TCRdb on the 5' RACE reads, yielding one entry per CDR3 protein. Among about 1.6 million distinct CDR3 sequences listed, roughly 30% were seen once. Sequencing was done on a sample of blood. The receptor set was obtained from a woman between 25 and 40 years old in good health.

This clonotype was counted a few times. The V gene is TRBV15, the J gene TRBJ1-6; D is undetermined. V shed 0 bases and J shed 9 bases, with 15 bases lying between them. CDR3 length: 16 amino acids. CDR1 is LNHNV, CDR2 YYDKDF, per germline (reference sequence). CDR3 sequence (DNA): TGTGCCACCAGCAGAGAAGATAACAGTTGGCGTTCACCCCTCCACTTT. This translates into CATSREDNSWRSPLHF.

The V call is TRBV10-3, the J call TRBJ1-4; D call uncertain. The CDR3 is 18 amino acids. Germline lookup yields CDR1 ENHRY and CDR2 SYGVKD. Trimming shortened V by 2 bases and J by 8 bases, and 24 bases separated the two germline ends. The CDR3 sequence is CAISERRQPQREKEKLFF. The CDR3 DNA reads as TGTGCCATCAGTGAGCGTCGTCAGCCACAGAGGGAAAAAGAAAAACTGTTTTTT.

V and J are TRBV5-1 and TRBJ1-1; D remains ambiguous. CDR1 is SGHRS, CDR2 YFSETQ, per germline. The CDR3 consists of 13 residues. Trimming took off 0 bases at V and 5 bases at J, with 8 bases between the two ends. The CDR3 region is CASSLESVTEAFF. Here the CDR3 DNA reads TGCGCCAGCAGCTTGGAAAGTGTTACTGAAGCTTTCTTT.

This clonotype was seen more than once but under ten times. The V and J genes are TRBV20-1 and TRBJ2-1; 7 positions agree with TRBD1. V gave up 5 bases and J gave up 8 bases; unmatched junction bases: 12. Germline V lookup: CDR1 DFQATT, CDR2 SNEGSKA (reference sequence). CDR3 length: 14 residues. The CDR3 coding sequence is TGCAGTGCTTGGGACAGAAATCACGGGCATGAGCAGTTCTTC. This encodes CSAWDRNHGHEQFF.

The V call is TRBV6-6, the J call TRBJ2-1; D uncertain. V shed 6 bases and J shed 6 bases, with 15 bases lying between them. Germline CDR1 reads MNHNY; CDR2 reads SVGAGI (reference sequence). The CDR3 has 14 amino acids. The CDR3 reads CASSSSQMVNEQFF. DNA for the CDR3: TGTGCCAGCAGCTCCAGCCAAATGGTCAATGAGCAGTTCTTC.

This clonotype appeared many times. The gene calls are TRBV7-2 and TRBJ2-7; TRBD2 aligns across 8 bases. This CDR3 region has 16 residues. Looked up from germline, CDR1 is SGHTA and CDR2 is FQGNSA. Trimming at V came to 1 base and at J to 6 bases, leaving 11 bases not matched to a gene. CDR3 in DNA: TGTGCCAGCAGCTTAGACGGGGGACTAGTACGCAGCGAGCAGTACTTC. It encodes CASSLDGGLVRSEQYF.

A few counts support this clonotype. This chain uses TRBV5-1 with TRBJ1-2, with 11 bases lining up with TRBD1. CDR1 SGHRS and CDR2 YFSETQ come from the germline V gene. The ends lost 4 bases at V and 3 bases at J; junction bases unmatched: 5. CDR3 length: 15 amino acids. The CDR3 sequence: CASSLDRGPYYGYTF. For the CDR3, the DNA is TGCGCCAGCAGCCTGGACAGGGGGCCCTACTATGGCTACACCTTC.

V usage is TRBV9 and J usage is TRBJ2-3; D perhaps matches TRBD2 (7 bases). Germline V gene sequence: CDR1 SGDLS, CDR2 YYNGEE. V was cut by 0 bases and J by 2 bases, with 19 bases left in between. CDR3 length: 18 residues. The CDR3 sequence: CASSVVSVAGAPTDTQYF. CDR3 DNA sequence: TGTGCCAGCAGCGTAGTAAGTGTGGCGGGGGCCCCCACAGATACGCAGTATTTT.

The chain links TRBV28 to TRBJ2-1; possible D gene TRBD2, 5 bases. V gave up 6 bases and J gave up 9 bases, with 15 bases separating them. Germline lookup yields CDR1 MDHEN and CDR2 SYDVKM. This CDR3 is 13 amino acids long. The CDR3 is CASSSTPEVEQFF. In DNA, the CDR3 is TGTGCCAGCAGCTCCACGCCGGAGGTTGAGCAGTTCTTC.

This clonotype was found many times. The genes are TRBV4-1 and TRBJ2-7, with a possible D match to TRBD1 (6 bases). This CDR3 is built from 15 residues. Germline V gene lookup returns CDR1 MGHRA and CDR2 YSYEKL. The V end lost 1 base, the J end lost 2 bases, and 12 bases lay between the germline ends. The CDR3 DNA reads TGCGCCAGCAGCCAAGCTTCCGGGACAACCTACGAGCAGTACTTC. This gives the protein CASSQASGTTYEQYF.

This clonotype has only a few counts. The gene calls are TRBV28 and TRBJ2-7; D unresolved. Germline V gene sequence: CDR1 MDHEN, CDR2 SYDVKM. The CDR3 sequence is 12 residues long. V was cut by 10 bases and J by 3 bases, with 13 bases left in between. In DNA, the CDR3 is TGTGCCACCTCCATGACCGACTACGAGCAGTACTTC. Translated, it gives CATSMTDYEQYF.

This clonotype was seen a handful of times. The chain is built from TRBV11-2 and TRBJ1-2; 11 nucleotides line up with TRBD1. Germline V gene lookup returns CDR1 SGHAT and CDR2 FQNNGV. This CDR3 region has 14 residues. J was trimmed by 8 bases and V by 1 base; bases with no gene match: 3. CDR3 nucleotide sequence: TGTGCCAGCAGCTTAGGGACAGGGGGCTGGGGCTACACCTTC. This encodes CASSLGTGGWGYTF.

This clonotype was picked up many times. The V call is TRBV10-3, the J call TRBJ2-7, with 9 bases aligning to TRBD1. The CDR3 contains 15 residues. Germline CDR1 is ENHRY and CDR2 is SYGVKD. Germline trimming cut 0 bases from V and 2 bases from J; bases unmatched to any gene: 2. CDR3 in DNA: TGTGCCATCAGTGAGTCGGGACAGGGACCCTACGAGCAGTACTTC. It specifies CAISESGQGPYEQYF.

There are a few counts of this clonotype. CDR3 region: CSARPLAGHGYTF. CDR3 nucleotide sequence: TGCAGTGCTAGACCCCTGGCAGGGCATGGCTACACCTTC. The chain carries TRBV20-1 and TRBJ1-2; maybe TRBD1 (5 bases). V dropped 2 bases and J dropped 6 bases, with 13 bases sitting between them. CDR1 and CDR2 from the germline V gene are DFQATT and SNEGSKA (reference sequence). The CDR3 has 13 amino acids.

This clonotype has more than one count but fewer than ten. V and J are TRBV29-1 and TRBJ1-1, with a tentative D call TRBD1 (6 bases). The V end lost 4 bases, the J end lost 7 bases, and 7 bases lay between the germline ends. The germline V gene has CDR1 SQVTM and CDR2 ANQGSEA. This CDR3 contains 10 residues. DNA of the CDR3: TGCAGCGTTGTACAGGGTGAAGCTTTCTTT. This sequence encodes CSVVQGEAFF.

The CDR3 DNA sequence: TGTGCCAGCAGTTACCGGCCAGGGTGGTTCACAGATACGCAGTATTTT. Translated, it gives CASSYRPGWFTDTQYF. The chain has TRBV6-5 and TRBJ2-3, with D possibly TRBD1 on 5 matching bases. The germline V gene has CDR1 MNHEY and CDR2 SVGAGI. The CDR3 contains 16 residues. V lost 2 bases to trimming and J lost 2 bases, with 14 bases between them.

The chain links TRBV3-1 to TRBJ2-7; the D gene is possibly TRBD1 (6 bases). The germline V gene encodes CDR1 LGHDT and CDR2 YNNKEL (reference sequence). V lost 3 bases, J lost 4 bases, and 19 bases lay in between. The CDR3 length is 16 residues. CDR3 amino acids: CASSHSLTGGAYEQYF. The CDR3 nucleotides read TGTGCCAGCAGCCACTCTCTTACTGGGGGCGCGTACGAGCAGTACTTC.

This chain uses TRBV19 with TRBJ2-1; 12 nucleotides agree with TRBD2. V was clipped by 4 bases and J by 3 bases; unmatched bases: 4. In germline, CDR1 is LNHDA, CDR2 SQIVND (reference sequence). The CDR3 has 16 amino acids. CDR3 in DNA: TGTGCCAGTAGTACGTGGACTAGCGGGGTCTACAATGAGCAGTTCTTC. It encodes CASSTWTSGVYNEQFF.

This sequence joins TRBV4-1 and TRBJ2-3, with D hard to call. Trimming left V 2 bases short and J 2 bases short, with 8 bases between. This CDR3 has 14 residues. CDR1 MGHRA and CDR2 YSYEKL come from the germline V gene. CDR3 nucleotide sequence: TGCGCCAGCAGCCAAAGACTTATCACAGATACGCAGTATTTT. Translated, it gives CASSQRLITDTQYF.

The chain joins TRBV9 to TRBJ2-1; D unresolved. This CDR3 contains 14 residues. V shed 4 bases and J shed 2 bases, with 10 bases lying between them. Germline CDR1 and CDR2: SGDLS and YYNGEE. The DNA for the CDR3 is TGTGCCAGCAGCCCCCGCAGCGCCTACAATGAGCAGTTCTTC. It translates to CASSPRSAYNEQFF.

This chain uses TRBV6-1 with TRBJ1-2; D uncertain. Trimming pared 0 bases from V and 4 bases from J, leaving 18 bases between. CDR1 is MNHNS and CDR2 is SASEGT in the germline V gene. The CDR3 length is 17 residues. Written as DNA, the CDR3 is TGTGCCAGCAGTGAAGCTAAGATGTTAGTTCAAATCTATGGCTACACCTTC. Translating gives CASSEAKMLVQIYGYTF.

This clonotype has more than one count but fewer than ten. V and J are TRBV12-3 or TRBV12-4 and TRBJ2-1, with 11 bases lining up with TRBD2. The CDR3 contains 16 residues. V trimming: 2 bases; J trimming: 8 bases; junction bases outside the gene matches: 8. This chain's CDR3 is CASSLRSSGRHDEQFF. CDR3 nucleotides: TGTGCCAGCAGTTTAAGGTCTAGCGGGAGGCACGATGAGCAGTTCTTC.

CDR3 bases: TGTGCCAGCAGTTCGACCCTACAGACAGGGGGAAGCAATGAGCAGTTCTTC. The encoded protein is CASSSTLQTGGSNEQFF. The rearrangement joins TRBV28 to TRBJ2-1; 9 nucleotides match TRBD1. V lost 4 bases and J lost 6; bases outside the gene matches: 13. The CDR3 is 17 residues long. Germline lookup yields CDR1 MDHEN and CDR2 SYDVKM. The variable domain in full, completed from reference TRBV28 and TRBJ2-1, reads DVKVTQSSRYLVKRTGEKVFLECVQDMDHENMFWYRQDPGLGLRLIYFSYDVKMKEKGDIPEGYSVSREKKERFSLILESASTNQTSMYLCASSSTLQTGGSNEQFFGPGTRLTVL.

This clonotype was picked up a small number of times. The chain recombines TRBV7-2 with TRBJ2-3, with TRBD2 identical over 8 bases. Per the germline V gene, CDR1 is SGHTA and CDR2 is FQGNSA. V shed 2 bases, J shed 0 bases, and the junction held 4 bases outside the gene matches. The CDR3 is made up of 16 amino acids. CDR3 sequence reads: CASSLQAGASTDTQYF. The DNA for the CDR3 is TGTGCCAGCAGCTTACAAGCGGGGGCTAGCACAGATACGCAGTATTTT.

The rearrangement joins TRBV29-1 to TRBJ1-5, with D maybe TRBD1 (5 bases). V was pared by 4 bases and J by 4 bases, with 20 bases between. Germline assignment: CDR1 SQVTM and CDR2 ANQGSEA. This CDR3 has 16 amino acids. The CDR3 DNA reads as TGCAGCGTTGGGGGGGTGGCAGGGCAGCCTAATCAGCCCCAGCATTTT. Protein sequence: CSVGGVAGQPNQPQHF.

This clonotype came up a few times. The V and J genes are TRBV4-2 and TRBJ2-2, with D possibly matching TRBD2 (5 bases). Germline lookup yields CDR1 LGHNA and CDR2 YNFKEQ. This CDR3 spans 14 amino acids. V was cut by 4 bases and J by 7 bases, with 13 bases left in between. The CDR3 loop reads CASSLRQAGGELFF. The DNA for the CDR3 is TGTGCCAGCAGCCTTCGCCAGGCGGGCGGGGAGCTGTTTTTT.

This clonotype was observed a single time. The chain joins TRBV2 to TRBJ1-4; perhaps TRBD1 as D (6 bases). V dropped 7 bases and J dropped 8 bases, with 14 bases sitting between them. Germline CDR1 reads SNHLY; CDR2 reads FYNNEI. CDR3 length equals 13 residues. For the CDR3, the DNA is TGTGCCAGCACCGGGACATACGCCGAAAAACTGTTTTTT. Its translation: CASTGTYAEKLFF.

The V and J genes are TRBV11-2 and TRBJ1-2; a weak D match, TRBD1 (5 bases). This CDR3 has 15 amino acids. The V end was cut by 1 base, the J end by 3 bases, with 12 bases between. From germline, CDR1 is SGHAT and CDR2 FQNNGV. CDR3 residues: CASSLAGAKDYGYTF. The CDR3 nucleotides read TGTGCCAGCAGCTTAGCCGGGGCTAAAGACTATGGCTACACCTTC.

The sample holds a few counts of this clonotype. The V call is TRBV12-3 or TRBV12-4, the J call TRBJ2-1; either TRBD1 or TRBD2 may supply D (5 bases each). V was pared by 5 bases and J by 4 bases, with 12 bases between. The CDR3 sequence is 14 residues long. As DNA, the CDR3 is TGTGCCAGCAGTCCACGGGACGTATACAATGAGCAGTTCTTC. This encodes CASSPRDVYNEQFF.